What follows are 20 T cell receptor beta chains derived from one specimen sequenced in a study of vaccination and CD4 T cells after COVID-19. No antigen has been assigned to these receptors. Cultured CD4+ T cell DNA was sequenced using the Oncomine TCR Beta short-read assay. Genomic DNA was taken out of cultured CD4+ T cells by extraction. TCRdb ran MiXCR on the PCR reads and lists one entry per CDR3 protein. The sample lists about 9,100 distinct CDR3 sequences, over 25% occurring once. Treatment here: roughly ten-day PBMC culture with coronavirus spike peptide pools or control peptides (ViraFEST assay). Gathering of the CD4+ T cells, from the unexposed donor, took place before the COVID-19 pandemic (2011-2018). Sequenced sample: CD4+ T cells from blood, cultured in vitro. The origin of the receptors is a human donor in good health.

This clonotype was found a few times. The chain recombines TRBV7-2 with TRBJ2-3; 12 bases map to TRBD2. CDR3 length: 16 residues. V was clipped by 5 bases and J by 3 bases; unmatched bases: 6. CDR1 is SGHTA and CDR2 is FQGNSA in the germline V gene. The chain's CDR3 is CASSATSGRTTDTQYF. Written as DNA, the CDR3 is TGTGCCAGCAGCGCGACTAGCGGGAGAACAACAGATACGCAGTATTTT.

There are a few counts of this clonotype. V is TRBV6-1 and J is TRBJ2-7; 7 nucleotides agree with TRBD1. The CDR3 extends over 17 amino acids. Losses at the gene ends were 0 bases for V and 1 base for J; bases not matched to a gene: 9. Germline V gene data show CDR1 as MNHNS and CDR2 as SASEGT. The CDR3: CASSEAVRQGRSYEQYF. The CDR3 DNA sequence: TGTGCCAGCAGTGAAGCCGTCCGACAGGGTCGATCCTACGAGCAGTACTTC.

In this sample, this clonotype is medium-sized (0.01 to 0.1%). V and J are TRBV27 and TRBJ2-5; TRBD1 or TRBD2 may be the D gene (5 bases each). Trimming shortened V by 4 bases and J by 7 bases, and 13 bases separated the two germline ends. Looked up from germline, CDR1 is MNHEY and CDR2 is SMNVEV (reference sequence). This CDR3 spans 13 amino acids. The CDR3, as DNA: TGTGCCAGCAGTTCCATGGGGACGGGGACCCAGTACTTC. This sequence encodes CASSSMGTGTQYF.

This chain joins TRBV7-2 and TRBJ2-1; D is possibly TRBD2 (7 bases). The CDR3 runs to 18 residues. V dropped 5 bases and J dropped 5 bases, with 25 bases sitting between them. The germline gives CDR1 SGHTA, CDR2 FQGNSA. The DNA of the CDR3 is TGTGCCAGCAGCAACCAGTTAGGGGGGGCAGGGAGGGACAATGAGCAGTTCTTC. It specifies CASSNQLGGAGRDNEQFF.

The CDR3 nucleotides read TGTGCCAGCAGTTCCGGCTCCTACGAGCAGTACTTC. Translating it yields CASSSGSYEQYF. The chain carries TRBV6-2 or TRBV6-3 and TRBJ2-7, with unresolved D. The V gene lost 4 bases and the J gene lost 0 bases, with 4 bases spanning the gap. This CDR3 contains 12 residues. Germline values: CDR1 MNHEY, CDR2 SVGEGT.

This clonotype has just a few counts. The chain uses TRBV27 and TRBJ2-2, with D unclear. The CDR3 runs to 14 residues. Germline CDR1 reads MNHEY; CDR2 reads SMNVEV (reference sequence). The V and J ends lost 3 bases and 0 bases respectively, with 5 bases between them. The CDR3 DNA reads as TGTGCCAGCAGTTTCGATTCGAACACCGGGGAGCTGTTTTTT. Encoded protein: CASSFDSNTGELFF.

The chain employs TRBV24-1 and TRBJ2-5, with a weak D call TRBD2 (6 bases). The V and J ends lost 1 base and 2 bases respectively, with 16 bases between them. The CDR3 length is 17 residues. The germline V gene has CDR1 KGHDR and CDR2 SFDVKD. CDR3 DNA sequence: TGTGCCACCAGTGATTTTTGGGGATCCCGGGGGCAAGAGACCCAGTACTTC. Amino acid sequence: CATSDFWGSRGQETQYF.

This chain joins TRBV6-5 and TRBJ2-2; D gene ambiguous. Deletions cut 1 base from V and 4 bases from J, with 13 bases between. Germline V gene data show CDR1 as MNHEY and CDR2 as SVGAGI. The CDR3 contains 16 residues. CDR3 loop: CASSYLPETRTGELFF. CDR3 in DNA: TGTGCCAGCAGTTACTTACCAGAGACCCGCACCGGGGAGCTGTTTTTT.

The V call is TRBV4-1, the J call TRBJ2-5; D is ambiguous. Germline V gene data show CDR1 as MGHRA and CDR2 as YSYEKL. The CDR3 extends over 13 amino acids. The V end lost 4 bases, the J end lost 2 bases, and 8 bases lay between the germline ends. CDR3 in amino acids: CASSRASQETQYF. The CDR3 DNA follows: TGCGCCAGCAGCCGAGCCAGTCAAGAGACCCAGTACTTC.

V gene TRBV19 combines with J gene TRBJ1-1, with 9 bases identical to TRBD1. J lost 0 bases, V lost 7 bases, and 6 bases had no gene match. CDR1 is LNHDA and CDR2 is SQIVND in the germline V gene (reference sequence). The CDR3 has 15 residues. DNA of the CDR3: TGTGCCAGTACGAGGACAGGGGTATTGAACACTGAAGCTTTCTTT. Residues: CASTRTGVLNTEAFF.

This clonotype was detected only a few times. CDR3 residues: CASSYGQGGTDTQYF. The CDR3, as DNA: TGTGCCAGCAGTTACGGACAGGGTGGCACAGATACGCAGTATTTT. This chain connects TRBV6-5 to TRBJ2-3; 8 positions agree with TRBD1. The CDR3 has 15 residues. The V segment lost 2 bases and the J segment 1 base; nucleotides outside the gene matches: 2. The germline V gene has CDR1 MNHEY and CDR2 SVGAGI.

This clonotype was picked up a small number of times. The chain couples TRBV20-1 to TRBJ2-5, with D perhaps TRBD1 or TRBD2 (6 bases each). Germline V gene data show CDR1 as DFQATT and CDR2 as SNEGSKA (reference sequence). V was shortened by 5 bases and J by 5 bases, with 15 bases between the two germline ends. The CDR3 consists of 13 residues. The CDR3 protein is CSALIGGGETQYF. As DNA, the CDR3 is TGCAGTGCTTTGATCGGGGGCGGTGAGACCCAGTACTTC.

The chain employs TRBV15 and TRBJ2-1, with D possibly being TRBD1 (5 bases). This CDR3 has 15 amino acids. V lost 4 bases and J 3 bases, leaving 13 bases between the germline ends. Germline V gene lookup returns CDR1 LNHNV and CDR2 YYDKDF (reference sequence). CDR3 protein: CATSKLQDNYNEQFF. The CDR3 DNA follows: TGTGCCACCAGCAAGTTACAGGACAACTACAATGAGCAGTTCTTC.

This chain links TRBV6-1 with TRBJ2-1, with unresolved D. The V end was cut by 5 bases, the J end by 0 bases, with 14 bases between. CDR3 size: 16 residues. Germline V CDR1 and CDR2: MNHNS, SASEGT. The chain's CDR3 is CASSPAQASSYNEQFF. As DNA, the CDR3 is TGTGCCAGCAGTCCCGCTCAGGCGAGCTCCTACAATGAGCAGTTCTTC.

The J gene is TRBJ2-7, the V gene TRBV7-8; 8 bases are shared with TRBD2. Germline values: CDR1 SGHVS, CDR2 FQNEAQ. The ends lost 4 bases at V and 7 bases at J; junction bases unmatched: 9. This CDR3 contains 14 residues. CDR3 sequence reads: CASSSGGWPREQYF. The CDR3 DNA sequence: TGTGCCAGCAGCTCGGGGGGGTGGCCTCGGGAGCAGTACTTC. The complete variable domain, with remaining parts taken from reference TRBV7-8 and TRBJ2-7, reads GAGVSQSPRYKVAKRGQDVALRCDPISGHVSLFWYQQALGQGPEFLTYFQNEAQLDKSGLPSDRFFAERPEGSVSTLKIQRTQQEDSAVYLCASSSGGWPREQYFGPGTRLTVT.

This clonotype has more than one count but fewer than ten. The CDR3 sequence is CASSPSGNSPLHF. DNA for the CDR3: TGTGCCAGCAGTCCAAGTGGGAATTCACCCCTCCACTTT. V is TRBV25-1 and J is TRBJ1-6, with unresolved D. Germline assignment: CDR1 MGHDK and CDR2 SYGVNS. The CDR3 has 13 residues. Trimming cost V 5 bases and J 7 bases, with 9 bases left between them.

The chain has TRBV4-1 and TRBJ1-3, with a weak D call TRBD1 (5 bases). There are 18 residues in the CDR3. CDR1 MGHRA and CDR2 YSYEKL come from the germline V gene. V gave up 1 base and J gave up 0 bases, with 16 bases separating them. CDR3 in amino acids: CASSQGGRGRNSGNTIYF. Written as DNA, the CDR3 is TGCGCCAGCAGCCAAGGAGGTCGGGGACGAAACTCTGGAAACACCATATATTTT.

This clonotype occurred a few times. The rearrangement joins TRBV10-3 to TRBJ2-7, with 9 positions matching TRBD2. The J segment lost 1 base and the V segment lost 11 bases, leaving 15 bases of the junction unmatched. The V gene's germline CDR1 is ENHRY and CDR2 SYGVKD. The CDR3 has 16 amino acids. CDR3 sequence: CAVLGLAGNHSYEQYF. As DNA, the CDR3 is TGTGCCGTCTTGGGGCTAGCGGGGAACCATTCCTACGAGCAGTACTTC.

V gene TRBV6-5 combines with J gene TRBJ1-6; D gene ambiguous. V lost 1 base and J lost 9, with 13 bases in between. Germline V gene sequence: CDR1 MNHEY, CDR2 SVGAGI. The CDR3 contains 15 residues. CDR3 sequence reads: CASSYYLVEGSPLHF. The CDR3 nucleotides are TGTGCCAGCAGTTACTACTTGGTGGAGGGTTCACCCCTCCACTTT.

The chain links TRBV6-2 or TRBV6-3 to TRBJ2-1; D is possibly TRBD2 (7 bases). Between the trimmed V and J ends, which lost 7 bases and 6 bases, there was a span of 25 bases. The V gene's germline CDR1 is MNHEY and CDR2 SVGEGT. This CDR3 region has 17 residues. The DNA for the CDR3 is TGTGCCAGCACTCCTTGGTTAGGGAGGGGGGAGTTCAATGAGCAGTTCTTC. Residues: CASTPWLGRGEFNEQFF.